These T cell receptor beta chains were read from a single sample in a study of blood T cell repertoires in COVID-19. Sequenced by immunoSEQ multiplex PCR; TCRdb stores in-frame clones only, minus some. The table lists about 170,000 clones, around nine tenths of them singletons. Sequenced sample: peripheral blood. The receptor set was obtained from a man between 70 and 80 years old with acute or convalescent COVID-19. Both conserved end residues are part of each CDR3. Each record gives: V gene, D gene, clone size, J gene, CDR3 DNA, CDR3 protein. The D gene is left open where the match is weak. The size entry is marked missing in some rows and otherwise reads once, few, many or a size class.

TRBV6-1	NA	NA	TRBJ1-6	TGTGCCAGCAGTGAAAAATTAAGGACTTATAATTCACCCCTCCACTTT	CASSEKLRTYNSPLHF
TRBV4-2	TRBD1	NA	TRBJ1-3	TGTGCCAGCAGCCAACCGGGACAGGGCCTCCACACCATATATTTT	CASSQPGQGLHTIYF
TRBV2	NA	NA	TRBJ2-3	TGTGCCAGCAGTGAAACACAGGATACGCAGTATTTT	CASSETQDTQYF
TRBV28	TRBD1	NA	TRBJ2-7	TGTGCCAGCAGCCAGACAGGGGAGAAGCAGTACTTC	CASSQTGEKQYF
TRBV7-9	TRBD1	NA	TRBJ1-4	TGTGCCAGCAGCACGGGACAGGGGCGAGAAAAACTGTTTTTT	CASSTGQGREKLFF
TRBV5-1	TRBD2	NA	TRBJ2-7	TGCGCCAGCAGCTTGGTAGCGGGAGCTTCGTACGAGCAGTACTTC	CASSLVAGASYEQYF
TRBV21-1	NA	NA	TRBJ2-5	TGTGCCAGCAGCAAAAAGAAAGGGGCGGGGGAGACCCAGTACTTC	CASSKKKGAGETQYF
TRBV19	NA	NA	TRBJ2-7	TGTGCCAGTACCGGGGTGGATGGTTACGAGCAGTACTTC	CASTGVDGYEQYF
TRBV3-1/TRBV3-2	NA	few	TRBJ1-2	TGTGCCAGCAGCCAAGGACGACCGGGGTCGCGGGATTTAACATGGGGCTACACCTTC	CASSQGRPGSRDLTWGYTF
TRBV4-1	NA	NA	TRBJ1-5	TGCGCCAGCAGCCAAGGTGATCTACCCCAGCATTTT	CASSQGDLPQHF
TRBV28	TRBD2	NA	TRBJ2-1	TGTGCCAGCGAAGTAGGGCGGGAGGGCCCCTACAATGAGCAGTTCTTC	CASEVGREGPYNEQFF
TRBV7-2	NA	once	TRBJ1-2	TGTGCCAGCAGCCCCTTTTTTGGGTCCGAGGACTATGGCTACACCTTC	CASSPFFGSEDYGYTF
TRBV30	NA	once	TRBJ1-1	TGTGCCTGTCTAAGGGGCGCAGCAGCTTTCTTT	CACLRGAAAFF
TRBV15	NA	NA	TRBJ1-5	TGTGCCACCAGCCTTAGGCGGGGGAGCAATCAGCCCCAGCATTTT	CATSLRRGSNQPQHF
TRBV7-6	NA	NA	TRBJ2-1	TGTGCCAGCAGCTTATTCGGGACACCCAATGAGCAGTTCTTC	CASSLFGTPNEQFF
TRBV5-1	TRBD2	NA	TRBJ2-7	TGCGCCAGCAGCAGAACCCCTAGCGGGCCGACCTACGAGCAGTACTTC	CASSRTPSGPTYEQYF
TRBV6-4	NA	NA	TRBJ2-2	TGTGCCAGCAGTAAATCTAGAGGGACGAACACCGGGGAGCTGTTTTTT	CASSKSRGTNTGELFF
TRBV6-5	TRBD2	NA	TRBJ2-2	TGTGCCAGCAGTTATTTAACTAGCGAGAACACCGGGGAGCTGTTTTTT	CASSYLTSENTGELFF
TRBV7-9	NA	NA	TRBJ2-3	TGTGCCAGCAGCGCGAGGAGGAGCACAGATACGCAGTATTTT	CASSARRSTDTQYF
TRBV5-1	NA	NA	TRBJ1-2	TGCGCCAGCAGCTTTGGGGGGGCCTATGGCTACACCTTC	CASSFGGAYGYTF
TRBV5-4	TRBD1	once	TRBJ2-2	TGTGCCAGCAGCTTCTGGGACAGGGGTAGCGGGGAGCTGTTTTTT	CASSFWDRGSGELFF
TRBV7-6	NA	few	TRBJ2-2	TGTGCCAGCAGCTGGGCCACCGGGGAGCTGTTTTTT	CASSWATGELFF
TRBV4-2	TRBD1	NA	TRBJ1-6	TGTGCCAGCAGCCAAGACGACCAACAGGGGTGGAATTCACCCCTCCACTTT	CASSQDDQQGWNSPLHF
TRBV30	NA	NA	TRBJ1-5	TGTGCCTGGAGTGTCGGAAGGGCAGGGGATCAGCCCCAGCATTTT	CAWSVGRAGDQPQHF
TRBV27	TRBD1	NA	TRBJ1-6	TGTGCCAGCAGTCCGGACAGGGCTCGTAATTCACCCCTCCACTTT	CASSPDRARNSPLHF
TRBV6-2/TRBV6-3	NA	NA	TRBJ1-6	TGTGCCAGCAGCCTAACTACAGGGAAGAGCTCCTATAATTCACCCCTCCACTTT	CASSLTTGKSSYNSPLHF
TRBV27	NA	NA	TRBJ1-2	TGTGCCAGCAGTTTAACAGGGAGGGATTCTGGCTACACCTTC	CASSLTGRDSGYTF
TRBV7-3	NA	NA	TRBJ1-5	TGTGCCAGCAGCTTGCGGGCAGTTAGCAATCAGCCCCAGCATTTT	CASSLRAVSNQPQHF
TRBV6-4	NA	NA	TRBJ1-1	TGTGCCAGCAGCGATAGCACTTTATCGAACACTGAAGCTTTCTTT	CASSDSTLSNTEAFF
TRBV7-3	NA	NA	TRBJ2-7	TGTGCCAGCAGCTCGACTCATATTGACGAGCAGTACTTC	CASSSTHIDEQYF
TRBV28	NA	NA	TRBJ1-1	TGTGCCACCATCCTGGGGGGCACTGAAGCTTTCTTT	CATILGGTEAFF
TRBV30	NA	once	TRBJ1-4	TGTGCCTGGAGTGTAACGGCAACTAATGAAAAACTGTTTTTT	CAWSVTATNEKLFF
TRBV5-1	NA	NA	TRBJ1-1	TGCGCCAGCAGCTTTATGACAGAGAACACTGAAGCTTTCTTT	CASSFMTENTEAFF
TRBV6-6	NA	few	TRBJ1-2	TGTGCCAGCAGTTATGGGGGGTCAGCTAACTATGGCTACACCTTC	CASSYGGSANYGYTF
TRBV2	NA	few	TRBJ1-6	TGTGCCAGCAGCCTACAAGGAGCGCGGAATTCACCCCTCCACTTT	CASSLQGARNSPLHF
TRBV7-2	NA	once	TRBJ1-4	TGTGCCAGCGCCCTCCTAGGCAATGAAAAACTGTTTTTT	CASALLGNEKLFF
TRBV9	NA	NA	TRBJ2-2	TGTGCCAGCAGCGTAGATTGGCATATGAACACCGGGGAGCTGTTTTTT	CASSVDWHMNTGELFF
TRBV12-2	NA	NA	TRBJ1-1	TGTGCAAGTCGCTCTCCGGACAGGGCCCCCACTGAAGCTTTCTTT	CASRSPDRAPTEAFF
TRBV7-9	NA	NA	TRBJ1-2	TGTGCCAGCAGCTCCCGGACAGACTCAGACGGCTACACCTTC	CASSSRTDSDGYTF
TRBV7-2	NA	NA	TRBJ2-6	TGTGCCAGCAGCCTAACGCCCGGGGCCAACGTCCTGACTTTC	CASSLTPGANVLTF
TRBV9	NA	NA	TRBJ1-1	TGTGCCAGCAGTTCCGGACACCTGAACACTGAAGCTTTCTTT	CASSSGHLNTEAFF
TRBV28	TRBD1	NA	TRBJ1-1	TGTGCCAGCCCAGCCTTAGGACAGGGGGGAACTGAAGCTTTCTTT	CASPALGQGGTEAFF
TRBV28	NA	NA	TRBJ1-5	TGTGCCAGCAGTTTAAATTTAGTCCTAAATCAGCCCCAGCATTTT	CASSLNLVLNQPQHF
TRBV2	NA	NA	TRBJ2-2	TGTGCCAGCAGTGGATTTAGTAGAAACACCGGGGAGCTGTTTTTT	CASSGFSRNTGELFF
TRBV19	NA	NA	TRBJ1-1	TGTGCCAGTAGTATCAGGGGTAGCGATGAAGCTTTCTTT	CASSIRGSDEAFF
TRBV11-1	NA	NA	TRBJ2-1	TGTGCCAGCAGCCCCCGATCGCGGAGCTCCTACAATGAGCAGTTCTTC	CASSPRSRSSYNEQFF
TRBV5-1	TRBD1	NA	TRBJ2-5	TGCGCCAGCAGTTCCGGGACAGGGGGTGGTGAGACCCAGTACTTC	CASSSGTGGGETQYF
TRBV3-1/TRBV3-2	TRBD2	NA	TRBJ2-3	TGTGCCAGCAGCGGTGCGACCCTACTAGCGGGAGGCACAGATACGCAGTATTTT	CASSGATLLAGGTDTQYF
TRBV6-2/TRBV6-3	TRBD1	NA	TRBJ2-1	TGTGCCAGCAGTCCGACAGGGGAGTGGAATGAGCAGTTCTTC	CASSPTGEWNEQFF
TRBV3-1/TRBV3-2	NA	NA	TRBJ2-2	TGTGCCAGCAGCCAAGATTGGTCGACAGCCAACACCGGGGAGCTGTTTTTT	CASSQDWSTANTGELFF
TRBV4-1	NA	few	TRBJ2-2	TGCGCCAGCAGCCGAAGCCCCTTAGATAACACCGGGGAGCTGTTTTTT	CASSRSPLDNTGELFF